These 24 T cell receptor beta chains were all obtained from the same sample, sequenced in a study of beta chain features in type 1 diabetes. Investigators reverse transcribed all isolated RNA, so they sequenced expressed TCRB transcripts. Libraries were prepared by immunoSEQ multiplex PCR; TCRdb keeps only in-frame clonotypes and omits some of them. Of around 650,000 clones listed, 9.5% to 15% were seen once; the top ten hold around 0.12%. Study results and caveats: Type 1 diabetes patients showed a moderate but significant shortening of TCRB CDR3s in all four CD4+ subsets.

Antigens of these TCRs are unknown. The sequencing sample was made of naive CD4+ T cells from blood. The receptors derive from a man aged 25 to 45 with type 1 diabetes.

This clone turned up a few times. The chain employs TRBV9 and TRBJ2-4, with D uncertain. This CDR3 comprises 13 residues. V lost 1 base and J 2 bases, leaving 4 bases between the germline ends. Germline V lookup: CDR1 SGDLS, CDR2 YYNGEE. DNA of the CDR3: TGTGCCAGCAGCGTACGGCCCAAAAACATTCAGTACTTC. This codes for CASSVRPKNIQYF.

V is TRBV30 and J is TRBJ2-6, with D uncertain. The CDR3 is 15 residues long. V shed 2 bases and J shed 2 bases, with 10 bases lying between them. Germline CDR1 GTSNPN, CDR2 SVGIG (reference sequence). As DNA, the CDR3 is TGTGCCTGGAGTCAGAAAGGTGCTGGGGCCAACGTCCTGACTTTC. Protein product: CAWSQKGAGANVLTF.

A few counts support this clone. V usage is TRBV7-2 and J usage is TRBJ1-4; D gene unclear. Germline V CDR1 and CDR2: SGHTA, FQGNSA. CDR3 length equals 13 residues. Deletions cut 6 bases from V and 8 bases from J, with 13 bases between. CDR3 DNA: TGTGCCAGCAGTTGGGGTTTAAACGAAAAACTGTTTTTT. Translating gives CASSWGLNEKLFF.

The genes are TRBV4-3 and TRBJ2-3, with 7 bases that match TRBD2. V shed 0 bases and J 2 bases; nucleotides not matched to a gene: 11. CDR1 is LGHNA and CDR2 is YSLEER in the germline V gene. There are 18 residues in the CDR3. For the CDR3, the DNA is TGCGCCAGCAGCCAAGATGGGCCGCGGGGGTGGATCACAGATACGCAGTATTTT. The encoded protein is CASSQDGPRGWITDTQYF.

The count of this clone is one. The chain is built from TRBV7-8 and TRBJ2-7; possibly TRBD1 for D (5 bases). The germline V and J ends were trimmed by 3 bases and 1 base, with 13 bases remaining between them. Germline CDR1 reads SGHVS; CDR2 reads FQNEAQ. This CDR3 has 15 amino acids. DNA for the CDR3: TGTGCCAGCAGCTTTACAGGAGCCCTTTCCTACGAGCAGTACTTC. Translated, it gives CASSFTGALSYEQYF.

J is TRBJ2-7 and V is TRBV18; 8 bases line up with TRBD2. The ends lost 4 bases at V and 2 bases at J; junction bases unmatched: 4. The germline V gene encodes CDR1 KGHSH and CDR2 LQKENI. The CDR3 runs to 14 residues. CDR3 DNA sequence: TGTGCCAGCTCACGGGCGGGGGGCACCTACGAGCAGTACTTC. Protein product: CASSRAGGTYEQYF.

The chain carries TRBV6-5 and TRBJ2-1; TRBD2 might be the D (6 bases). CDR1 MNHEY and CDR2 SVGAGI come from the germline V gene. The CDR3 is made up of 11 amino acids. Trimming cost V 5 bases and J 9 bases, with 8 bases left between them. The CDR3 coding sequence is TGTGCCAGCAGTGACGGGAGTGAGCAGTTCTTC. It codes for CASSDGSEQFF.

CDR3 DNA: TGTGCCAGCAGCCTCCACCTGAACATAGACAATGAGCAGTTCTTC. Amino acids: CASSLHLNIDNEQFF. The chain carries TRBV14 and TRBJ2-1; D is ambiguous. Trimming pared 4 bases from V and 5 bases from J, leaving 15 bases between. Germline CDR1 SGHDN, CDR2 FVKESK. The CDR3 totals 15 residues.

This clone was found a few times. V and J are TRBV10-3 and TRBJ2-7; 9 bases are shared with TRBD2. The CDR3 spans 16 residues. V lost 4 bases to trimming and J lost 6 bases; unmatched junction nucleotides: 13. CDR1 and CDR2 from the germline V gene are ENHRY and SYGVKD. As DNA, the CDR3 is TGTGCCATCAGTGCCCAGGGCGGGGGGGCCCCCTTCGAGCAGTACTTC. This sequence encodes CAISAQGGGAPFEQYF.

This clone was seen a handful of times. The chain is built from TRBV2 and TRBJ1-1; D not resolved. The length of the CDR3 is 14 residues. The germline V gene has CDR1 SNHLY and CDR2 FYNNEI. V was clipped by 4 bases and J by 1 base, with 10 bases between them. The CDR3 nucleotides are TGTGCCAGCAGTGTTGAGGAGGAGAACACTGAAGCTTTCTTT. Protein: CASSVEEENTEAFF.

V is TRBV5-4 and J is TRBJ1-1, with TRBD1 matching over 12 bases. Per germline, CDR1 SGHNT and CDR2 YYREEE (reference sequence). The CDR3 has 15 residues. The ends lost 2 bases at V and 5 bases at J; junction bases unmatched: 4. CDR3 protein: CASSFRDRGRTEAFF. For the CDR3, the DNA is TGTGCCAGCAGCTTCCGGGACAGGGGGCGGACTGAAGCTTTCTTT.

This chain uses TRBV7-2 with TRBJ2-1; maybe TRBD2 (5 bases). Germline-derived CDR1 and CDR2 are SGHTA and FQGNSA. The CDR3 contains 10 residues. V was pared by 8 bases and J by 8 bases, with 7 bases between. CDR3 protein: CASEGYEQFF. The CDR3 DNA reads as TGTGCCAGCGAGGGCTATGAGCAGTTCTTC. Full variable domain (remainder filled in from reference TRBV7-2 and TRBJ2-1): GAGVSQSPSNKVTEKGKDVELRCDPISGHTALYWYRQSLGQGLEFLIYFQGNSAPDKSGLPSDRFSAERTGGSVSTLTIQRTQQEDSAVYLCASEGYEQFFGPGTRLTVL.

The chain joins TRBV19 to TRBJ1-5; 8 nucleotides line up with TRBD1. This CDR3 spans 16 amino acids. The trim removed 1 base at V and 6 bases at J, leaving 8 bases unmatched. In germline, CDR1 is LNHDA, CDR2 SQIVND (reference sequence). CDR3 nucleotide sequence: TGTGCCAGTAGTATAGTTGGCAGGGGGCGGACTCAGCCCCAGCATTTT. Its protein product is CASSIVGRGRTQPQHF. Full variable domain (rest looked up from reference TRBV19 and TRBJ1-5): DGGITQSPKYLFRKEGQNVTLSCEQNLNHDAMYWYRQDPGQGLRLIYYSQIVNDFQKGDIAEGYSVSREKKESFPLTVTSAQKNPTAFYLCASSIVGRGRTQPQHFGDGTRLSIL.

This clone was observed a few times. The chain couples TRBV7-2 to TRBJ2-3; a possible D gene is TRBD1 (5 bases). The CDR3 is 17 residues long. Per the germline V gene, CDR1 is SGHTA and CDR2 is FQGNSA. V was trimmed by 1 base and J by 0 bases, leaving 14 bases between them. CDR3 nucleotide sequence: TGTGCCAGCAGCTTAGGCCCGTCTGGGGCTAGCACAGATACGCAGTATTTT. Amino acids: CASSLGPSGASTDTQYF.

The CDR3 sequence: CASSSVQGLNEQFF. Here the CDR3 DNA reads TGTGCCAGCAGTTCAGTCCAGGGATTGAATGAGCAGTTCTTC. The J gene is TRBJ2-1, the V gene TRBV28; possible D gene TRBD1, 5 bases. In germline, CDR1 is MDHEN, CDR2 SYDVKM. The V end was cut by 4 bases, the J end by 7 bases, with 14 bases between. The CDR3 contains 14 residues.

The CDR3 is CASSFYREADTQYF. The DNA for the CDR3 is TGCGCCAGCAGCTTCTACAGGGAGGCAGATACGCAGTATTTT. This chain joins TRBV5-1 and TRBJ2-3, with D perhaps assigned TRBD1 or TRBD2 (6 bases each). The CDR3 has 14 residues. Trimming removed 2 bases from V and 4 bases from J, with 11 bases in between. Germline-derived CDR1 and CDR2 are SGHRS and YFSETQ.

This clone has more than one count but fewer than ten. The CDR3 DNA follows: TGTGCCAGCAGCTCAGGCCCTGACGGGACGTCAGAAGCTTTCTTT. Protein sequence: CASSSGPDGTSEAFF. This sequence joins TRBV7-8 and TRBJ1-1; tentative D call: TRBD1 (5 bases). CDR1 is SGHVS, CDR2 FQNEAQ, per germline. Trimming cost V 4 bases and J 8 bases, with 20 bases left between them. The CDR3 sequence is 15 residues long.

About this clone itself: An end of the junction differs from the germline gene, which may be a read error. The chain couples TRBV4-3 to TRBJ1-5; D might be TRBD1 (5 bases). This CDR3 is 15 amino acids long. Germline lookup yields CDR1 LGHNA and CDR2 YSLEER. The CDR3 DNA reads TGCGCCAGCAGCAAAGAGTTCAGGGACCATCAGCCCCAGCATTTT. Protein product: CASSKEFRDHQPQHF.

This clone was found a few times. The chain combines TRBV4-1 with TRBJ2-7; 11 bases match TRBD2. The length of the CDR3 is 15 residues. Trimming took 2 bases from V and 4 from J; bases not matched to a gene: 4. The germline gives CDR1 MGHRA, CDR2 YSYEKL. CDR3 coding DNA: TGCGCCAGCAGCCAAAGTAGACTAGCGGGGTACGAGCAGTACTTC. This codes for CASSQSRLAGYEQYF.

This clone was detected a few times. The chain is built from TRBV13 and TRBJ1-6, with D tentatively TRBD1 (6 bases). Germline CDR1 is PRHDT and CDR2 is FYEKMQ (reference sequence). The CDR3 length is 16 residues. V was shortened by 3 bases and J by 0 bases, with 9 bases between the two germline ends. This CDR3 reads CASSFQGSSYNSPLHF. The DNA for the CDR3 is TGTGCCAGCAGCTTTCAGGGGAGCTCCTATAATTCACCCCTCCACTTT.

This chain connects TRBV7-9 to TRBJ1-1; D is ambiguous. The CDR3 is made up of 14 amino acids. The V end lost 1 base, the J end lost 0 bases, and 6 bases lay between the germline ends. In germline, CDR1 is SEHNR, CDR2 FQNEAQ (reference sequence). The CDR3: CASSLEPVNTEAFF. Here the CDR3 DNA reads TGTGCCAGCAGCTTAGAACCTGTGAACACTGAAGCTTTCTTT.

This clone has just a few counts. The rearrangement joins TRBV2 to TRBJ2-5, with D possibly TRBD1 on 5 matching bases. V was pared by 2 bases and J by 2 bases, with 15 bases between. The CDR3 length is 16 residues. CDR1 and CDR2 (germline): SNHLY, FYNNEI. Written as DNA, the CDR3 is TGTGCCAGCAGTGAATCCCAGGGTACTTTTCAAGAGACCCAGTACTTC. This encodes CASSESQGTFQETQYF.

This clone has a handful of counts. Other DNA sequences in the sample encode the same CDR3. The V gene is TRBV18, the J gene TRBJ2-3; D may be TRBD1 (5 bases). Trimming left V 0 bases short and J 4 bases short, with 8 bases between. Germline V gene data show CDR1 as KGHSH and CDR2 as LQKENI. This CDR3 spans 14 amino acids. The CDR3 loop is CASSPPSGPDTQYF. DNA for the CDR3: TGTGCCAGCTCACCACCGTCAGGGCCAGATACGCAGTATTTT.

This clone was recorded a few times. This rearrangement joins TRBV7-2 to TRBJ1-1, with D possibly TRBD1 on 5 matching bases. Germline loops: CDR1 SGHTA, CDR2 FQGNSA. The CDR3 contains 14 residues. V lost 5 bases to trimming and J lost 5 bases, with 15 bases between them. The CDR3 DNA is TGTGCCAGCAGCCCCCTTGGGGCGGAAACTGAAGCTTTCTTT. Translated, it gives CASSPLGAETEAFF.